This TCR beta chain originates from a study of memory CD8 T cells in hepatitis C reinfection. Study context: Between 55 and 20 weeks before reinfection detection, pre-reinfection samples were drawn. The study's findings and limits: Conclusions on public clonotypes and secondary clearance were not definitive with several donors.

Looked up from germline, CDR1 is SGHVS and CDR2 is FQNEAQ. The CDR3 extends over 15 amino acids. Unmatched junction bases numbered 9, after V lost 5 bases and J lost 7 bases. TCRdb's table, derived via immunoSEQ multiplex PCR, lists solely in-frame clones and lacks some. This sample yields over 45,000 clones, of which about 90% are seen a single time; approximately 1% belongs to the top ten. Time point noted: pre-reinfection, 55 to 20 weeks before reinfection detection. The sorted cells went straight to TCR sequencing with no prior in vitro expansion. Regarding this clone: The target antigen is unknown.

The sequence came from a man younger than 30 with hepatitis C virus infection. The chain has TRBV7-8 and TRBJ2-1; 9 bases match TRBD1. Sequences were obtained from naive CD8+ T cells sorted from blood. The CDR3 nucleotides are TGTGCCAGCAGCCCCGGGACAGGGTTGTTGAATGAGCAGTTCTTC. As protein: CASSPGTGLLNEQFF. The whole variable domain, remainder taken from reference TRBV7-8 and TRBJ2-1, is GAGVSQSPRYKVAKRGQDVALRCDPISGHVSLFWYQQALGQGPEFLTYFQNEAQLDKSGLPSDRFFAERPEGSVSTLKIQRTQQEDSAVYLCASSPGTGLLNEQFFGPGTRLTVL.